This T cell receptor (beta chain) was captured in a study of T cells expressing NK-cell markers. The CDR3 is 13 residues long. Germline values: CDR1 SEHNR, CDR2 FQNEAQ (reference sequence). TCRdb re-called the 5' RACE reads; every CDR3 protein appears as one record, without DNA. The repertoire shows about 370,000 distinct CDR3 sequences; the top ten hold about 10%. The clonotype comes from a woman aged 50 to 60 in good health. Sequencing was performed on blood T cells: a sorted CD56 or NKG2C T cell subset, CD4+ or CD8+ T cells, or bulk PBMC T cells (not recorded which). The V and J genes are TRBV7-9 and TRBJ2-5; without DNA, the TCRdb call of TRBD1 cannot be checked. The CDR3 region is CASLETAKETQYF. Full variable domain (rest looked up from reference TRBV7-9 and TRBJ2-5): DTGVSQNPRHKITKRGQNVTFRCDPISEHNRLYWYRQTLGQGPEFLTYFQNEAQLEKSRLLSDRFSAERPKGSFSTLEIQRTEQGDSAMYLCASLETAKETQYFGPGTRLLVL.